What follows are 14 T cell receptor beta chains derived from one specimen sequenced in a study of blood T cell repertoires in COVID-19. Here immunoSEQ multiplex PCR was the method, and the copy in TCRdb shows in-frame clones only, minus some. This table has fewer than 300,000 clones, about nine tenths appearing once. Source material: PBMCs or T cells enriched from blood (not recorded which). The receptors were sampled from a woman aged 40 to 50 with acute COVID-19.

The chain couples TRBV6-5 to TRBJ1-2; TRBD1 is a possible D gene (5 bases). The V gene's germline CDR1 is MNHEY and CDR2 SVGAGI. The CDR3 totals 15 residues. The V end was cut by 7 bases, the J end by 5 bases, with 20 bases between. The CDR3 loop reads CASTEGTSLGYGYTF. The CDR3 DNA reads as TGTGCCAGCACCGAAGGGACTTCCTTGGGATATGGCTACACCTTC.

The rearrangement links TRBV5-1 to TRBJ1-2; TRBD1 aligns across 9 bases. This CDR3 is built from 15 residues. Trimming at V came to 4 bases and at J to 3 bases, leaving 7 bases not matched to a gene. The V gene's germline CDR1 is SGHRS and CDR2 YFSETQ. The CDR3 DNA sequence: TGCGCCAGCAGCCCGGCGGGGACAGGGTACTATGGCTACACCTTC. Amino acid sequence: CASSPAGTGYYGYTF.

This clone was observed a single time. V is TRBV18 and J is TRBJ1-2; 9 bases are shared with TRBD1. V lost 4 bases and J lost 6; bases outside the gene matches: 9. Germline loops: CDR1 KGHSH, CDR2 LQKENI. CDR3 size: 15 residues. Here the CDR3 reads CASSQLTGGENGYTF. The CDR3 coding sequence is TGTGCCAGCTCACAGCTAACAGGGGGCGAGAATGGCTACACCTTC. The whole variable domain, filled in from reference TRBV18 and TRBJ1-2, reads NAGVMQNPRHLVRRRGQEARLRCSPMKGHSHVYWYRQLPEEGLKFMVYLQKENIIDESGMPKERFSAEFPKEGPSILRIQQVVRGDSAAYFCASSQLTGGENGYTFGSGTRLTVV.

The chain's CDR3 is CASSFFPRVGGQPQHF. The CDR3 DNA follows: TGTGCCAGCAGCTTCTTTCCTAGAGTGGGTGGTCAGCCCCAGCATTTT. The chain uses TRBV7-2 and TRBJ1-5; D gene uncertain. V was shortened by 3 bases and J by 6 bases, with 18 bases between the two germline ends. This CDR3 is built from 16 residues. Germline V CDR1 and CDR2: SGHTA, FQGNSA.

The V call is TRBV30, the J call TRBJ1-2; no reliable D call. V dropped 2 bases and J dropped 8 bases, with 15 bases sitting between them. Germline V lookup: CDR1 GTSNPN, CDR2 SVGIG (reference sequence). CDR3 length equals 13 residues. In DNA, the CDR3 is TGTGCCTGGAGTATGGCTAGACTACGGGGCTACACCTTC. Translated: CAWSMARLRGYTF.

The chain carries TRBV7-8 and TRBJ1-3; TRBD1 matches 9 bases. In germline, CDR1 is SGHVS, CDR2 FQNEAQ. The CDR3 has 14 amino acids. V was clipped by 3 bases and J by 4 bases; unmatched bases: 1. Here the CDR3 reads CASSFGTGGNTIYF. The CDR3 DNA reads as TGTGCCAGCAGCTTCGGGACAGGGGGAAACACCATATATTTT.

J is TRBJ2-2 and V is TRBV25-1; tentative D call: TRBD1 (5 bases). CDR1 is MGHDK and CDR2 is SYGVNS in the germline V gene. V lost 6 bases, J lost 0 bases, and 11 bases lay in between. The CDR3 contains 15 residues. The CDR3 nucleotides read TGTGCCAGCAGACAGGAGTTCGCGAACACCGGGGAGCTGTTTTTT. Its translation: CASRQEFANTGELFF.

The J gene is TRBJ2-1, the V gene TRBV19; 8 bases fit TRBD2. With 0 bases clipped from V and 0 bases from J, the junction kept 13 bases outside the gene matches. This CDR3 comprises 20 residues. From germline, CDR1 is LNHDA and CDR2 SQIVND (reference sequence). The chain's CDR3 is CASSIDSGAGAPLSYNEQFF. For the CDR3, the DNA is TGTGCCAGTAGTATAGACTCGGGAGCGGGAGCCCCCCTCTCCTACAATGAGCAGTTCTTC.

The genes are TRBV10-3 and TRBJ1-1; 8 nucleotides agree with TRBD1. Trimming removed 10 bases from V and 2 bases from J; junction bases left unmatched: 6. The CDR3 covers 13 residues. In germline, CDR1 is ENHRY, CDR2 SYGVKD. CDR3 bases: TGTGCCACCACTTCAGGGGGCAACACTGAAGCTTTCTTT. Amino acids: CATTSGGNTEAFF.

The rearrangement uses TRBV2 and TRBJ1-3, with D unresolved. The ends were cut back, 3 bases at V and 0 bases at J, with 6 bases in the middle. Germline V lookup: CDR1 SNHLY, CDR2 FYNNEI. The CDR3 runs to 14 residues. Here the CDR3 DNA reads TGTGCCAGCAGTGAGAGAAGCTCTGGAAACACCATATATTTT. Translating gives CASSERSSGNTIYF.

The chain combines TRBV27 with TRBJ2-7; 7 nucleotides align to TRBD1. The J segment lost 0 bases and the V segment lost 6 bases, leaving 8 bases of the junction unmatched. This CDR3 has 15 amino acids. CDR1 and CDR2 (germline): MNHEY, SMNVEV (reference sequence). The DNA of the CDR3 is TGTGCCAGCAGACCAACAGGGGCGAGCTCCTACGAGCAGTACTTC. Amino acids: CASRPTGASSYEQYF.

This chain connects TRBV10-3 to TRBJ2-1; TRBD2 matches 9 bases. CDR3 length: 14 residues. Looked up from germline, CDR1 is ENHRY and CDR2 is SYGVKD. After removal of 10 bases from V and 3 bases from J, the junction contained 7 bases not matched to a gene. DNA of the CDR3: TGTGCCACAACACTAGCGGGTAACTACAATGAGCAGTTCTTC. Translating gives CATTLAGNYNEQFF.

The CDR3 sequence: CASSQGNGVPGELFF. The CDR3, as DNA: TGCGCCAGCAGCCAAGGGAACGGAGTCCCCGGGGAGCTGTTTTTT. This rearrangement joins TRBV4-3 to TRBJ2-2; D is uncertain. Trimming pared 1 base from V and 6 bases from J, leaving 12 bases between. CDR3 length: 15 amino acids. Germline V gene sequence: CDR1 LGHNA, CDR2 YSLEER.

This chain connects TRBV9 to TRBJ1-1; 9 bases align to TRBD1. CDR3 length equals 14 residues. With 4 bases clipped from V and 8 bases from J, the junction kept 9 bases outside the gene matches. Per germline, CDR1 SGDLS and CDR2 YYNGEE. CDR3 sequence: CASSRVTGGVEAFF. The CDR3 DNA is TGTGCCAGCAGCCGGGTCACAGGGGGCGTGGAAGCTTTCTTT.